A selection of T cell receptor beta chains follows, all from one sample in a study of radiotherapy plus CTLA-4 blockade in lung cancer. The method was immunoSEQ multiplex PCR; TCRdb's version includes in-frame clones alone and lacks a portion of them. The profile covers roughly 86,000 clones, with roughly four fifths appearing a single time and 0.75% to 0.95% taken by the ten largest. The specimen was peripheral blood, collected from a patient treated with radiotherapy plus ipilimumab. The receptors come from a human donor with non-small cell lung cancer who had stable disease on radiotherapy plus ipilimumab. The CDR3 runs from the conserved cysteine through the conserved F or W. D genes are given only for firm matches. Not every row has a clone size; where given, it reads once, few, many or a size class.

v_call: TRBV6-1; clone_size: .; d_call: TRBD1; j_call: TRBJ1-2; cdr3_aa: CASSAGQGALYGYTF; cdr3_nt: TGTGCCAGCAGCGCGGGACAGGGGGCCCTTTATGGCTACACCTTC
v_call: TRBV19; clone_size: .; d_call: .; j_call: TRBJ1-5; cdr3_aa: CASSIQKKQPQHF; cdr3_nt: TGTGCCAGTAGTATTCAGAAGAAACAGCCCCAGCATTTT
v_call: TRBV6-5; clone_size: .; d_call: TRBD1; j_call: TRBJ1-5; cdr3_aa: CASSYVQGAGQPQHF; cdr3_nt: TGTGCCAGCAGTTACGTACAGGGGGCCGGTCAGCCCCAGCATTTT
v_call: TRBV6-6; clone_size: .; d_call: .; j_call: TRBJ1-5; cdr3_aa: CASSYSGFNQPQHF; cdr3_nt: TGTGCCAGCAGTTACTCAGGTTTCAATCAGCCCCAGCATTTT
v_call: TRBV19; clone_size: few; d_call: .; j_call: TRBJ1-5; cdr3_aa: CASTRGEGLYSNQPQHF; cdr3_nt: TGTGCCAGTACCCGGGGGGAGGGTCTCTATAGCAATCAGCCCCAGCATTTT
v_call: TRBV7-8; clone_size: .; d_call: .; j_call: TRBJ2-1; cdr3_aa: CASSLGRGSYNEQFF; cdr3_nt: TGTGCCAGCAGCTTAGGACGGGGTTCCTACAATGAGCAGTTCTTC
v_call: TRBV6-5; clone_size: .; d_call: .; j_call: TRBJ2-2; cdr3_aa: CASRTRVTGELFF; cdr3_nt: TGTGCCAGCAGGACCCGGGTTACCGGGGAGCTGTTTTTT
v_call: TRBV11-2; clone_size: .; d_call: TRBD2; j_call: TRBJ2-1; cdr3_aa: CASSSAGGFNEQFF; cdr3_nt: TGTGCCAGCAGCTCAGCGGGGGGCTTCAATGAGCAGTTCTTC
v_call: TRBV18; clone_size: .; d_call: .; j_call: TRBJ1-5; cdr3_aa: CASSPQLSGYSNQPQHF; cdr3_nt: TGTGCCAGCTCACCGCAGTTATCCGGCTATAGCAATCAGCCCCAGCATTTT
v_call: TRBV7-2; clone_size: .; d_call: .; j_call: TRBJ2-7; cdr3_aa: CASSKGVGGYEQYF; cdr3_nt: TGTGCCAGCAGCAAGGGCGTCGGGGGTTACGAGCAGTACTTC
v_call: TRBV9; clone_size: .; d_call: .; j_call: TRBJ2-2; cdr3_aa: CASSVVRGAANTEELFF; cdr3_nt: TGTGCCAGCAGCGTAGTGCGCGGGGCCGCGAACACCGAGGAGCTGTTTTTT
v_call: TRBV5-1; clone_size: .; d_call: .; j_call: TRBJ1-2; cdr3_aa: CASTAVGLNYGYTF; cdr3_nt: TGCGCCAGCACAGCGGTGGGACTTAACTATGGCTACACCTTC
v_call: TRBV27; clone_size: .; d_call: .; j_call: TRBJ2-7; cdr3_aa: CASSPYYGTPTYEQYF; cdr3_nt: TGTGCCAGCAGTCCGTATTACGGGACACCTACCTACGAGCAGTACTTC
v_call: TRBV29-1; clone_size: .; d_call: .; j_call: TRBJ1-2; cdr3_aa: CSGGSGGAGGYTF; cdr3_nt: TGCAGCGGGGGGAGCGGGGGCGCCGGAGGCTACACCTTC
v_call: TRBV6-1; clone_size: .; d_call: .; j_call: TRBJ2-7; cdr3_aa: CASNPSGVIAQYF; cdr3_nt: TGTGCCAGCAATCCTAGTGGGGTCATTGCTCAGTACTTC
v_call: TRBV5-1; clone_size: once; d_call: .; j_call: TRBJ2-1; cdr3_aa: CASSTDRSYNEQFF; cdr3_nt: TGCGCCAGCAGCACGGACAGATCCTACAATGAGCAGTTCTTC
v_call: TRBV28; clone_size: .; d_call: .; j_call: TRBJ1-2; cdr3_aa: CASIRGGGYTF; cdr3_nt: TGTGCCAGCATCAGGGGTGGTGGCTACACCTTC
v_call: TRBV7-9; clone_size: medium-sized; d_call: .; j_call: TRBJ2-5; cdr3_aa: CASSLRATVFLQETQYF; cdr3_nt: TGTGCCAGCAGCTTAAGAGCGACAGTATTCTTGCAAGAGACCCAGTACTTC
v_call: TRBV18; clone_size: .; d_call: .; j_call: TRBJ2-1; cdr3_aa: CASSPIPYNEQFF; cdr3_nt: TGTGCCAGCTCACCCATTCCCTACAATGAGCAGTTCTTC
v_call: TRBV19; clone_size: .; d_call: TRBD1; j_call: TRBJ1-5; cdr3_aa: CASSIGGQGDNQPQHF; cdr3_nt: TGTGCCAGTAGTATAGGAGGACAGGGGGATAATCAGCCCCAGCATTTT
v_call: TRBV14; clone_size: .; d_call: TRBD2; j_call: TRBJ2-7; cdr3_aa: CASSPRGGTSGRSVYEQYF; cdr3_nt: TGTGCCAGCAGCCCAAGGGGCGGAACTAGCGGGAGATCTGTTTACGAGCAGTACTTC
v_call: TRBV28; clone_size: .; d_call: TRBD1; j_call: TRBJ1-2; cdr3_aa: CATEGQRFDGYTF; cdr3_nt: TGTGCCACCGAGGGACAGAGGTTTGATGGCTACACCTTC
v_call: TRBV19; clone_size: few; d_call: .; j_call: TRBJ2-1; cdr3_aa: CASTFGQLNEQFF; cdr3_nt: TGTGCCAGTACTTTTGGACAGCTCAATGAGCAGTTCTTC
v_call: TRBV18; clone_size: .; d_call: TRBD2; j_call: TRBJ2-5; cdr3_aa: CASSQIPRAGGQQETQYF; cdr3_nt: TGTGCCAGCTCACAAATTCCCCGAGCGGGGGGGCAGCAAGAGACCCAGTACTTC
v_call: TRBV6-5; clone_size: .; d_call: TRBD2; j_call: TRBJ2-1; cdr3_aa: CAGSSPLAGGFNEQFF; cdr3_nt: TGTGCCGGCAGTTCTCCACTAGCGGGAGGTTTCAATGAGCAGTTCTTC
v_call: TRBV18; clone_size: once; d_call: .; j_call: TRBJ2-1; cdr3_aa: CASSPGSWGRNEQFF; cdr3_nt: TGTGCCAGCTCACCGGGGAGTTGGGGGAGGAATGAGCAGTTCTTC
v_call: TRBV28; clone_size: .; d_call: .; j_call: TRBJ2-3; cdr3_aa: CASSLPPPSTDTQYF; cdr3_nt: TGTGCCAGCAGTTTACCCCCCCCCAGCACAGATACGCAGTATTTT
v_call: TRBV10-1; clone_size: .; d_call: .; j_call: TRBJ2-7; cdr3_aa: CASSDRKDRYEQYF; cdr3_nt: TGCGCCAGCAGTGATCGGAAGGACCGCTACGAGCAGTACTTC